This TCR beta chain was profiled in a study of TIL therapy for anti-PD-1-resistant metastatic lung cancer. The libraries were made with immunoSEQ v3. Method: immunoSEQ multiplex PCR; TCRdb's copy keeps in-frame clones and lacks some. The sample holds some 60,000 clones, 70% to 75% seen once. The time point here: pre-treatment sample, taken before nivolumab and TIL therapy. The V segment lost 6 bases and the J segment 3 bases; nucleotides outside the gene matches: 9. This CDR3 is 16 amino acids long. CDR1 is SNHLY, CDR2 FYNNEI, per germline. This receptor was identified in a person aged 25 to 80 with non-small cell lung cancer. The sequences come from blood, collected at baseline. This chain links TRBV2 with TRBJ1-4; 8 nucleotides line up with TRBD1. The CDR3 nucleotides are TGTGCCAGCAGCCCAGCAGGGGGCGAGGCTAATGAAAAACTGTTTTTT. This codes for CASSPAGGEANEKLFF.